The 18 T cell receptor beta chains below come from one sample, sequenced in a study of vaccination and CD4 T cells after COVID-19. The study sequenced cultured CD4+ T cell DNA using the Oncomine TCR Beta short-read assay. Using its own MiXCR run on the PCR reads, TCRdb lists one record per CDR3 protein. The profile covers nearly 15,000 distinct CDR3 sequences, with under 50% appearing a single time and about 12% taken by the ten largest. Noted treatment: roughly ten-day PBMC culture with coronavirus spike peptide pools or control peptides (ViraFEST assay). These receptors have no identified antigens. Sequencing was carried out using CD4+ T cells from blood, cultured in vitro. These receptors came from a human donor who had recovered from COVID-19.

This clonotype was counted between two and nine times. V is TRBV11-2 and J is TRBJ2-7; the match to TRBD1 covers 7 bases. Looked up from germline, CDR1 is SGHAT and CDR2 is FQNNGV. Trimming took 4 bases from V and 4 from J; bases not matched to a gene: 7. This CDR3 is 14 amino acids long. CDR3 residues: CASSSTGNPYEQYF. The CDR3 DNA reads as TGTGCCAGCAGCTCGACAGGGAACCCTTACGAGCAGTACTTC.

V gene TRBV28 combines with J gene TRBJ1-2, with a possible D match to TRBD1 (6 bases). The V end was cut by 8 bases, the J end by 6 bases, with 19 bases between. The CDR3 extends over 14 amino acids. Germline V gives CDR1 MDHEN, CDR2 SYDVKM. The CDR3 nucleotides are TGTGCCAGCGGGGTCATTCGGGGGGCGGATGGCTACACCTTC. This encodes CASGVIRGADGYTF.

As DNA, the CDR3 is TGTGCCAGCAGTTCCGGGGTGACCCAGTACTTC. Protein sequence: CASSSGVTQYF. The chain links TRBV6-5 to TRBJ2-5, with D possibly TRBD2 on 5 matching bases. Per the germline V gene, CDR1 is MNHEY and CDR2 is SVGAGI. The V end was cut by 4 bases, the J end by 7 bases, with 7 bases between. The CDR3 sequence is 11 residues long.

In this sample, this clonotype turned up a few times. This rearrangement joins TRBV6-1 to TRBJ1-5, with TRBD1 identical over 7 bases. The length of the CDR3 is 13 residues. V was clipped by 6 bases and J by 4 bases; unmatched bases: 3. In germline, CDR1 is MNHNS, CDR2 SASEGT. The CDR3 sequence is CASRGTENQPQHF. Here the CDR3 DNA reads TGTGCCAGCAGGGGGACAGAGAATCAGCCCCAGCATTTT.

Written as DNA, the CDR3 is TGTGCCAGCAGTGGGTCCATCGGGACTAGCGGGAGGCGGGAGACCCAGTACTTC. Translated, it gives CASSGSIGTSGRRETQYF. The chain uses TRBV27 and TRBJ2-5; 15 positions match TRBD2. Germline values: CDR1 MNHEY, CDR2 SMNVEV (reference sequence). V gave up 5 bases and J gave up 5 bases; unmatched junction bases: 12. This CDR3 has 18 amino acids.

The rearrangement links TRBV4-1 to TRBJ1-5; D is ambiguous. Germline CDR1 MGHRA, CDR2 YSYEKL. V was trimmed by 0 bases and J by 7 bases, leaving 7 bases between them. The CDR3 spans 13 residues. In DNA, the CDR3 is TGCGCCAGCAGCCAAGATCGTGACCAGCCCCAGCATTTT. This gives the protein CASSQDRDQPQHF.

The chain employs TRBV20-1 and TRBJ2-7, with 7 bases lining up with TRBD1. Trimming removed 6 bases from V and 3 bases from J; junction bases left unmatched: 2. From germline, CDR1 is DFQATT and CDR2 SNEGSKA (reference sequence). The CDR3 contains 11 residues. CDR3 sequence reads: CSARDSYEQYF. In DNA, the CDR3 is TGCAGTGCAAGGGACAGCTACGAGCAGTACTTC.

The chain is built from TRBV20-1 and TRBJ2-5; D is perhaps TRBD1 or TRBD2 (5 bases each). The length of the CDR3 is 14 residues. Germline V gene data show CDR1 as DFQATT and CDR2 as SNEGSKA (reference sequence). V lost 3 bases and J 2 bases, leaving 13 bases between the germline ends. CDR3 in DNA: TGCAGTGCTAGGGCCCGCTGGGGGCAAGAGACCCAGTACTTC. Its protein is CSARARWGQETQYF.

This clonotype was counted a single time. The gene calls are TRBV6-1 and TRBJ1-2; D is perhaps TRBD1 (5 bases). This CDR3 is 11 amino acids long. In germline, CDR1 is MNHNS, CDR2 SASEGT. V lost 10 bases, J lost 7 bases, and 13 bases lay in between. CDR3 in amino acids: CANPRRGGYTF. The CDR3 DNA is TGTGCCAACCCCCGGAGGGGTGGCTACACCTTC.

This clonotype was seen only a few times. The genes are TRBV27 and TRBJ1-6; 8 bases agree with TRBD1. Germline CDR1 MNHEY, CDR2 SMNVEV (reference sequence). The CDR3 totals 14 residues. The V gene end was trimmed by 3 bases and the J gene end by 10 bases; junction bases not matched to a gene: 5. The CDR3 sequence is CASSFRTGNSPLHF. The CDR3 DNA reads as TGTGCCAGCAGTTTCCGGACAGGGAACTCACCCCTCCACTTT.

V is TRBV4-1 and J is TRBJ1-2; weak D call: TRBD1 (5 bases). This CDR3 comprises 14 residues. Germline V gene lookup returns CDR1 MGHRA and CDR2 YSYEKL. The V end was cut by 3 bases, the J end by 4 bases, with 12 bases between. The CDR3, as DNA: TGCGCCAGCAGCCATGACGACAGCTTCTATGGCTACACCTTC. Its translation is CASSHDDSFYGYTF.

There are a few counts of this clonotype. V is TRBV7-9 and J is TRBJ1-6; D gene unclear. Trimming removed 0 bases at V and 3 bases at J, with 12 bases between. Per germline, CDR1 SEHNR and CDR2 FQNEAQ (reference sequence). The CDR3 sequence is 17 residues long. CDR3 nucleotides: TGTGCCAGCAGCTTAGCATATGGCAGCGACTATAATTCACCCCTCCACTTT. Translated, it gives CASSLAYGSDYNSPLHF.

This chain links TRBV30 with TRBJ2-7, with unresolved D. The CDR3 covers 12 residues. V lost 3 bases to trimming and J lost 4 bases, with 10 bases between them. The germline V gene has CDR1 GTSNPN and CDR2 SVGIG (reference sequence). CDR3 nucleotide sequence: TGTGCCTGGAGCGCCATGGGTTACGAGCAGTACTTC. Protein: CAWSAMGYEQYF. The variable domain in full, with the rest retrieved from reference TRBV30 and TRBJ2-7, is SQTIHQWPATLVQPVGSPLSLECTVEGTSNPNLYWYRQAAGRGLQLLFYSVGIGQISSEVPQNLSASRPQDRQFILSSKKLLLSDSGFYLCAWSAMGYEQYFGPGTRLTVT.

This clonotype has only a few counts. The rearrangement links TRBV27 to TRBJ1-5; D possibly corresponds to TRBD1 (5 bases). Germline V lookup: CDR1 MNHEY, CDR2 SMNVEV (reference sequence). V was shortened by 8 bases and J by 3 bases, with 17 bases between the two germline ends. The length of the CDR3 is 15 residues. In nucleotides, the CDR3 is TGTGCCAGCCGGGACTCCCGTCTGTACAATCAGCCCCAGCATTTT. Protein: CASRDSRLYNQPQHF.

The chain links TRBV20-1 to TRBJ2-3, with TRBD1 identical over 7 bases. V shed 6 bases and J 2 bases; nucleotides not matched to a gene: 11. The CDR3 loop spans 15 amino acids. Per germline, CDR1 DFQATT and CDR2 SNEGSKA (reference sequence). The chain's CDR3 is CSAAGGIVFTDTQYF. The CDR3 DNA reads TGCAGTGCCGCAGGGGGTATCGTCTTCACAGATACGCAGTATTTT.

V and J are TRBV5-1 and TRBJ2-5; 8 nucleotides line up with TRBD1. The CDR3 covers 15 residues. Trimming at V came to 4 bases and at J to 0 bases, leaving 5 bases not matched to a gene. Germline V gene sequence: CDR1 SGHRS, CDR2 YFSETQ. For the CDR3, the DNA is TGCGCCAGCAGCCCACCGACAGGGGACCAAGAGACCCAGTACTTC. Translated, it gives CASSPPTGDQETQYF.

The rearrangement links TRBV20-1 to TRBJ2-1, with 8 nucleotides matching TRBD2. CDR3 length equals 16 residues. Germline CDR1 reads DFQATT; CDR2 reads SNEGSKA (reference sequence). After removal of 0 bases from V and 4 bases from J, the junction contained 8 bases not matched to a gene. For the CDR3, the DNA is TGCAGTGCTAGAGATCTCGGGGGGGGGGCATACAATGAGCAGTTCTTC. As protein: CSARDLGGGAYNEQFF.

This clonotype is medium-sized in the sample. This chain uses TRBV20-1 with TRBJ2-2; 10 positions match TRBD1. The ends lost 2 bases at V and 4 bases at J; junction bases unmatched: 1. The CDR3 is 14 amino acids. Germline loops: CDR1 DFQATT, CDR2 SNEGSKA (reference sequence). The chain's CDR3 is CSARRTGGTGELFF. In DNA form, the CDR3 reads TGCAGTGCTAGAAGGACAGGGGGCACCGGGGAGCTGTTTTTT.